A selection of T cell receptor beta chains follows, all from one sample in a study of CD8+ T cells in alopecia areata. Sequenced by immunoSEQ multiplex PCR; TCRdb stores in-frame clones only, minus some. The sample has 150,000 to 200,000 clones; 40% to 65% are singletons. The specimen comprised CD8+ T cells sorted from blood, sampled at roughly week 53, from a patient treated with tofacitinib. The receptors stem from a human donor with alopecia areata. The CDR3 runs from the conserved cysteine through the conserved F or W. Fields, in order: CDR3 protein, CDR3 DNA, D gene, V gene, clone size, J gene. D genes are given only for firm matches. Rows may omit the clone size; those that give it use once, few, many or a size class.

CATSRDIDAQPQHF,TGTGCCACCAGCAGAGATATAGATGCGCAGCCCCAGCATTTT,.,TRBV15,.,TRBJ1-5
CASSDETSGVGEQFF,TGTGCCAGCAGTGATGAGACTAGCGGGGTAGGTGAGCAGTTCTTC,TRBD2,TRBV6-4,many,TRBJ2-1
CASSFSGADEQYF,TGTGCCAGCAGCTTCTCAGGGGCGGACGAGCAGTACTTC,.,TRBV13,few,TRBJ2-7
CAWSRESYEQYF,TGTGCCTGGAGTAGAGAATCCTACGAGCAGTACTTC,.,TRBV30,.,TRBJ2-7
CASSPGLGVGYTF,TGCGCCAGCAGTCCGGGGTTGGGGGTCGGCTACACCTTC,.,TRBV4-1,.,TRBJ1-2
CASSQDGVSEGETQYF,TGTGCCAGCAGCCAAGATGGGGTTAGCGAGGGAGAGACCCAGTACTTC,.,TRBV4-2,.,TRBJ2-5
CASSFEGGLFETQYF,TGTGCCAGCAGCTTCGAGGGGGGCCTGTTTGAGACCCAGTACTTC,.,TRBV11-2,.,TRBJ2-5
CASRGAVSNTGELFF,TGTGCCAGTCGGGGGGCAGTGTCGAACACCGGGGAGCTGTTTTTT,.,TRBV7-9,.,TRBJ2-2
CASSATGAQETQYF,TGTGCCAGCTCGGCCACCGGGGCCCAAGAGACCCAGTACTTC,.,TRBV18,.,TRBJ2-5
CASTHRPDNSPLHF,TGTGCCAGCACCCACAGACCCGATAATTCACCCCTCCACTTT,.,TRBV11-2,many,TRBJ1-6
CSVDTGTDYEQYF,TGCAGCGTAGACACCGGGACAGACTACGAGCAGTACTTC,TRBD1,TRBV29-1,.,TRBJ2-7
CASSLRDREQQETQYF,TGTGCCAGCAGCTTGAGGGACAGGGAACAACAAGAGACCCAGTACTTC,TRBD1,TRBV5-5,.,TRBJ2-5
CSASNTEAFF,TGCAGTGCTAGCAACACTGAAGCTTTCTTT,.,TRBV20-1,.,TRBJ1-1
CASSEVRGLEAKNIQYF,TGTGCCAGCAGTGAAGTCCGGGGGCTCGAGGCCAAAAACATTCAGTACTTC,.,TRBV6-1,many,TRBJ2-4
CASSDSGANVLTF,TGTGCCAGCAGCGACTCTGGGGCCAACGTCCTGACTTTC,.,TRBV5-4,.,TRBJ2-6
CASSGLAGGHSSYNEQFF,TGCGCCAGCAGTGGACTAGCGGGGGGTCATAGCTCCTACAATGAGCAGTTCTTC,TRBD2,TRBV5-1,.,TRBJ2-1
CASSEWREETQYF,TGTGCCAGCAGTGAGTGGCGAGAAGAGACCCAGTACTTC,.,TRBV6-1,once,TRBJ2-5
CSAYDPTEANYGYTF,TGCAGCGCCTACGACCCGACAGAAGCTAACTATGGCTACACCTTC,.,TRBV29-1,.,TRBJ1-2
CATSNPLRGVGNQPQHF,TGTGCCACCAGCAACCCACTAAGGGGCGTGGGTAATCAGCCCCAGCATTTT,.,TRBV15,.,TRBJ1-5
CASSNHEDHSNQPQHF,TGTGCCAGCAGCAATCACGAGGACCATAGCAATCAGCCCCAGCATTTT,.,TRBV5-4,.,TRBJ1-5
CASSLARPGRESYEQYF,TGTGCCAGCAGCTTAGCGCGACCGGGACGGGAGTCCTACGAGCAGTACTTC,.,TRBV7-9,.,TRBJ2-7
CASGVGDTSTDTQYF,TGTGCCAGCGGGGTGGGGGACACAAGCACAGATACGCAGTATTTT,.,TRBV2,.,TRBJ2-3
CASSSPPPSVEQFF,TGTGCCAGCAGTTCCCCCCCGCCTAGCGTTGAGCAGTTCTTC,.,TRBV25-1,.,TRBJ2-1
CASGRNQPQHF,TGTGCCAGCGGTCGGAATCAGCCCCAGCATTTT,.,TRBV6-6,.,TRBJ1-5
CASSQTGAWETQYF,TGCGCCAGCAGTCAGACAGGGGCTTGGGAGACCCAGTACTTC,TRBD1,TRBV23-1,few,TRBJ2-5
CASSPGGWGYNEQFF,TGTGCCAGCAGCCCGGGGGGATGGGGTTACAATGAGCAGTTCTTC,TRBD2,TRBV5-6,.,TRBJ2-1
CASSLPSSGSNQPQHF,TGTGCCAGCAGCTTACCTTCTTCGGGGTCCAATCAGCCCCAGCATTTT,.,TRBV7-3,.,TRBJ1-5
CASSLGLAGSTDTQYF,TGTGCCAGCAGCTTAGGACTAGCGGGGAGCACAGATACGCAGTATTTT,TRBD2,TRBV13,few,TRBJ2-3
CASREQGRRSTDTQYF,TGTGCTAGCAGGGAGCAGGGGCGCCGTAGCACAGATACGCAGTATTTT,.,TRBV7-7,.,TRBJ2-3
CATSSRQGVTTDTQYF,TGTGCCACCAGCAGCCGACAGGGAGTTACAACAGATACGCAGTATTTT,TRBD1,TRBV15,.,TRBJ2-3
CAWSVEGPQHF,TGTGCCTGGAGTGTTGAGGGGCCCCAGCATTTT,.,TRBV30,.,TRBJ1-5
CSVQGPGAEAFF,TGCAGCGTTCAGGGCCCGGGCGCTGAAGCTTTCTTT,.,TRBV29-1,few,TRBJ1-1
CASSSGQGYEQYF,TGTGCCAGTAGTTCGGGACAGGGCTACGAGCAGTACTTC,TRBD1,TRBV19,.,TRBJ2-7
CASTFAGTAGPLVYF,TGTGCCAGCACCTTTGCCGGAACAGCGGGGCCGCTTGTGTACTTC,TRBD2,TRBV7-9,few,TRBJ2-7
CASSGGFWSSYNEQFF,TGTGCCAGCAGCGGCGGGTTTTGGAGCTCCTACAATGAGCAGTTCTTC,.,TRBV9,many,TRBJ2-1
CAWSVTRFYGYTF,TGTGCCTGGAGTGTAACCCGATTCTATGGCTACACCTTC,.,TRBV30,.,TRBJ1-2
CASSVAGGRTYEQYF,TGTGCCAGCAGCGTAGCGGGGGGGCGGACCTACGAGCAGTACTTC,TRBD2,TRBV9,.,TRBJ2-7
CSVHDSLNTEAFF,TGCAGCGTTCATGACAGCTTAAACACTGAAGCTTTCTTT,.,TRBV29-1,.,TRBJ1-1
CASSPEGLVETQYF,TGTGCCAGCAGCCCAGAGGGACTAGTGGAGACCCAGTACTTC,TRBD2,TRBV7-3,.,TRBJ2-5
CAWTDSYEQYF,TGTGCCTGGACCGATTCCTACGAGCAGTACTTC,.,TRBV30,.,TRBJ2-7
CASSVGQANYGYTF,TGTGCCAGCAGCGTAGGTCAGGCTAACTATGGCTACACCTTC,.,TRBV9,once,TRBJ1-2
CASSDGQGPPLHF,TGCGCCAGCAGTGATGGACAGGGTCCACCCCTCCACTTT,TRBD1,TRBV10-2,.,TRBJ1-6
CASSESGDSPLHF,TGTGCCAGCAGTGAATCAGGGGATTCACCCCTCCACTTT,.,TRBV25-1,.,TRBJ1-6
CASSLTADGYSGYTF,TGTGCCAGCAGCTTAACGGCGGACGGCTATTCTGGCTACACCTTC,.,TRBV7-2,.,TRBJ1-2
CASATGPEAFF,TGTGCCTCAGCGACAGGGCCTGAAGCTTTCTTT,TRBD1,TRBV30,.,TRBJ1-1
CAWSGQVGLLSSGNTIYF,TGTGCCTGGAGTGGACAGGTCGGGCTCCTTAGCTCTGGAAACACCATATATTTT,.,TRBV30,.,TRBJ1-3
CAWRWGSAAKNIQYF,TGTGCCTGGAGGTGGGGGAGTGCGGCCAAAAACATTCAGTACTTC,.,TRBV30,.,TRBJ2-4
CASLASRTGNTGELFF,TGTGCCAGCCTAGCTTCACGGACAGGCAACACCGGGGAGCTGTTTTTT,TRBD1,TRBV7-8,.,TRBJ2-2
CASSLHGGRPRSYNEQFF,TGCGCCAGCAGCTTGCACGGAGGACGACCCCGCTCCTACAATGAGCAGTTCTTC,.,TRBV5-1,.,TRBJ2-1